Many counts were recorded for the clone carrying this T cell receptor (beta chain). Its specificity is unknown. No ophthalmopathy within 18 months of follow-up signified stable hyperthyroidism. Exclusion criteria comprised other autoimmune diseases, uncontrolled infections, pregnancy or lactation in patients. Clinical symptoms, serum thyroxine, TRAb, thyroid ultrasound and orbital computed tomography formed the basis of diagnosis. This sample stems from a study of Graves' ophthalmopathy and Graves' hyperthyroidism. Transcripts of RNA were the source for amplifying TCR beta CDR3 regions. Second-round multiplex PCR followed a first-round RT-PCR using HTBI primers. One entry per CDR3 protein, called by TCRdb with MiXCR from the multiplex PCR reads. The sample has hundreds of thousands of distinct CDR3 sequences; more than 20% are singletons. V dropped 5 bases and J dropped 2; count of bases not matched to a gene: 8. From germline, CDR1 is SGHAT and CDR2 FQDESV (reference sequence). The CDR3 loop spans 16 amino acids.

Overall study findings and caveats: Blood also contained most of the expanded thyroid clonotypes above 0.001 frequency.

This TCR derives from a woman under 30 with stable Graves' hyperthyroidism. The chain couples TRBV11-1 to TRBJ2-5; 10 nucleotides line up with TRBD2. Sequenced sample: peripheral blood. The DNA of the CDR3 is TGTGCCAGCAGCCGAGGACTAGCGGCTTTTCAAGAGACCCAGTACTTC. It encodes CASSRGLAAFQETQYF.